A single TCR beta chain is shown here with its context. This sample is drawn from a study of blood T cell repertoires in COVID-19. Germline V gives CDR1 KGHSH, CDR2 LQKENI. The CDR3 has 17 amino acids. V was shortened by 0 bases and J by 0 bases, with 9 bases between the two germline ends. Generated by immunoSEQ multiplex PCR, the TCRdb table keeps only in-frame clones and is missing some. The top ten clones hold around 0.97% of a sample with about 310,000 clones, around 90% of them seen once. This receptor was obtained from a woman aged 40 to 50 with COVID-19, enrolled during active disease. The chain has TRBV18 and TRBJ2-6; no clear D. The sample comprised peripheral blood. This chain's CDR3 is CASSPPSRVSGANVLTF. CDR3 DNA: TGTGCCAGCTCACCACCTTCGAGAGTCTCTGGGGCCAACGTCCTGACTTTC.